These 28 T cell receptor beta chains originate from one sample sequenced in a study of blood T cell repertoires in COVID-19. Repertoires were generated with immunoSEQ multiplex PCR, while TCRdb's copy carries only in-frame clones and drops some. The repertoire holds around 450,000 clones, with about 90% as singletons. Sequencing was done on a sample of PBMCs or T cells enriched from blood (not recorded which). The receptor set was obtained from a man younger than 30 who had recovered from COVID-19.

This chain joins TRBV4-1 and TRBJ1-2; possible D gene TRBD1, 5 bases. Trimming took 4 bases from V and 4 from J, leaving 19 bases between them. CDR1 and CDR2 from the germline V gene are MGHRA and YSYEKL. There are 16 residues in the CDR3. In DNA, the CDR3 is TGCGCCAGCAGCCTGAACTCGGGACTGCCCATCTATGGCTACACCTTC. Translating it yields CASSLNSGLPIYGYTF.

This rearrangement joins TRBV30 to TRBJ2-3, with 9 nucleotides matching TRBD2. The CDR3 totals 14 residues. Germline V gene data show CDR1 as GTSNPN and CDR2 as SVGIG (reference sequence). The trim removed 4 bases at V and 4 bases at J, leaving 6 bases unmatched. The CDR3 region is CAWKRAGGADTQYF. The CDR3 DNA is TGTGCCTGGAAAAGGGCGGGAGGGGCAGATACGCAGTATTTT.

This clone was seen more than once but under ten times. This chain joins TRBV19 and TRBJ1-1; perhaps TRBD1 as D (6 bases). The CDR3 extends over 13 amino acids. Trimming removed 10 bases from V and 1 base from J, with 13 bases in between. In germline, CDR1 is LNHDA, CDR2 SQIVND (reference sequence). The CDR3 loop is CATSTGSNTEAFF. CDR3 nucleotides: TGTGCCACCTCGACAGGATCGAACACTGAAGCTTTCTTT.

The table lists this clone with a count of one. This chain's CDR3 is CASSRQGGYEQFF. In DNA form, the CDR3 reads TGTGCCAGCAGCCGTCAGGGGGGTTATGAGCAGTTCTTC. The V gene is TRBV3-1 (or the pseudogene TRBV3-2), the J gene TRBJ2-1, with D possibly TRBD1 on 7 matching bases. The CDR3 extends over 13 amino acids. V was pared by 4 bases and J by 8 bases, with 12 bases between. The germline CDR1 and CDR2 sequences are LGHDT and YNNKEL (reference sequence).

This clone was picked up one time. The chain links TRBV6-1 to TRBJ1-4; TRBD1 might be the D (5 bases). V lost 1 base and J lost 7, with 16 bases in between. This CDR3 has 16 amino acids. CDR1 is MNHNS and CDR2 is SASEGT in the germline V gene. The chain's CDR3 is CASSEGQAGLGEKLFF. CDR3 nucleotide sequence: TGTGCCAGCAGTGAAGGCCAGGCGGGGCTGGGTGAAAAACTGTTTTTT.

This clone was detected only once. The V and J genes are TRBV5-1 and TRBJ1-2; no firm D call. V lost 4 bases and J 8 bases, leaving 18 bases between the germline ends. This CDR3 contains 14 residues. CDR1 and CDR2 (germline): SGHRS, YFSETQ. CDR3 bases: TGCGCCAGCAGCCTGGAACGACGACCGGGGGGCTACACCTTC. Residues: CASSLERRPGGYTF.

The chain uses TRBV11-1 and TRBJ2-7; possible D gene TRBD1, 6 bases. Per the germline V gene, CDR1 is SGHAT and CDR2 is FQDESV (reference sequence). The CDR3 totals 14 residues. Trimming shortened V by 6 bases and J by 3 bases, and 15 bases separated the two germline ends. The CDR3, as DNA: TGTGCCAGCAGTCCGACAGGTACCATCTACGAGCAGTACTTC. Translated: CASSPTGTIYEQYF.

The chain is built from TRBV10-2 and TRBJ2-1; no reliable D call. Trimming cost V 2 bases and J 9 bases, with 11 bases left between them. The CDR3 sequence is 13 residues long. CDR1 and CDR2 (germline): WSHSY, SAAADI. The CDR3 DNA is TGCGCCAGCAGTGAGGGGCTATCAATTGAGCAGTTCTTC. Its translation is CASSEGLSIEQFF.

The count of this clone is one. DNA of the CDR3: TGTGCCAGTAGTATGGAACAGGCCCGGCGTGGGAAACTGTTTTTT. Its translation: CASSMEQARRGKLFF. The rearrangement joins TRBV19 to TRBJ1-4; perhaps TRBD1 as D (5 bases). Between the trimmed V and J ends, which lost 3 bases and 11 bases, there was a span of 19 bases. CDR3 length: 15 amino acids. Looked up from germline, CDR1 is LNHDA and CDR2 is SQIVND (reference sequence). Full variable domain (outside the CDR3, taken from reference TRBV19 and TRBJ1-4): DGGITQSPKYLFRKEGQNVTLSCEQNLNHDAMYWYRQDPGQGLRLIYYSQIVNDFQKGDIAEGYSVSREKKESFPLTVTSAQKNPTAFYLCASSMEQARRGKLFFGSGTQLSVL.

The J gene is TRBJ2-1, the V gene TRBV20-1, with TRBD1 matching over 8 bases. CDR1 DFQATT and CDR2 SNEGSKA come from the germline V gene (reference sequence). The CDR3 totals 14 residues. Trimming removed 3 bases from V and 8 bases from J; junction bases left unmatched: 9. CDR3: CSASLRGLPHEQFF. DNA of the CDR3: TGCAGTGCTAGTCTCAGGGGGCTTCCGCATGAGCAGTTCTTC.

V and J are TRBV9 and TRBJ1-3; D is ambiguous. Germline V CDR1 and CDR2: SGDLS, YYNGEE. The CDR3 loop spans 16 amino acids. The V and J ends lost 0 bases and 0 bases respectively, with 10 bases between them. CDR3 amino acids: CASSVDDFHSGNTIYF. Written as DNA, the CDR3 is TGTGCCAGCAGCGTAGACGACTTTCACTCTGGAAACACCATATATTTT.

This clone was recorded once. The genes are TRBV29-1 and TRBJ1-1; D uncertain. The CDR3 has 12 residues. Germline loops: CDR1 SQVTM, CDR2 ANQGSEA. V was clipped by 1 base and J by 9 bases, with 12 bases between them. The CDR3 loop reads CSVEVNRVKAFF. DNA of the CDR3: TGCAGCGTTGAAGTGAATCGCGTAAAAGCTTTCTTT.

In DNA form, the CDR3 reads TGTGCCAGCAGCCAAGTGACATACGGTGGCTACACCTTC. It specifies CASSQVTYGGYTF. The chain carries TRBV3-1 (or the pseudogene TRBV3-2) and TRBJ1-2; no clear D. Germline CDR1 reads LGHDT; CDR2 reads YNNKEL (reference sequence). V was clipped by 1 base and J by 7 bases, with 10 bases between them. This CDR3 contains 13 residues.

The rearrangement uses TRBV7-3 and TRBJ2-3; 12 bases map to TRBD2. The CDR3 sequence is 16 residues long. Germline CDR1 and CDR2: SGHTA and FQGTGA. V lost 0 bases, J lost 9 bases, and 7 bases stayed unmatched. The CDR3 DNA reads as TGTGCCAGCAGCTTAACAGGACTAGCGGGGACTGGGACGCAGTATTTT. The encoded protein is CASSLTGLAGTGTQYF.

The CDR3 sequence: CAWTADRGGGYTF. The CDR3 DNA reads as TGTGCCTGGACCGCGGACAGGGGGGGTGGCTACACCTTC. This sequence joins TRBV30 and TRBJ1-2, with 10 bases lining up with TRBD1. This CDR3 is 13 amino acids long. The V gene's germline CDR1 is GTSNPN and CDR2 SVGIG (reference sequence). After removal of 4 bases from V and 7 bases from J, the junction contained 6 bases not matched to a gene.

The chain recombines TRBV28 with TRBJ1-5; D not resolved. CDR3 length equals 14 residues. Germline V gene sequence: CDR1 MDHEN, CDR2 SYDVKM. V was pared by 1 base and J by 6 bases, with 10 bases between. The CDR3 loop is CASSLLGRGQPQHF. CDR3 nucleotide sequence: TGTGCCAGCAGTTTATTGGGTCGGGGTCAGCCCCAGCATTTT.

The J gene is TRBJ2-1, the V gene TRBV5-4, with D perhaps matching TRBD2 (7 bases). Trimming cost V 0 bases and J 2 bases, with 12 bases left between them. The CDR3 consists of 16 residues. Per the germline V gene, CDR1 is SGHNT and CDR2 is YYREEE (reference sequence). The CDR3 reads CASSLGGGGPYNEQFF. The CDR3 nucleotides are TGTGCCAGCAGCTTGGGCGGCGGGGGCCCCTACAATGAGCAGTTCTTC.

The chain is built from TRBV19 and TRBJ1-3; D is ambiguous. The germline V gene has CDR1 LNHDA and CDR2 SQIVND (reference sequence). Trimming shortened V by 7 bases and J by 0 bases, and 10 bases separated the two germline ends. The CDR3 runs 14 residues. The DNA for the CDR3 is TGTGCCAGTATCGCGGAGAGCTCTGGAAACACCATATATTTT. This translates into CASIAESSGNTIYF.

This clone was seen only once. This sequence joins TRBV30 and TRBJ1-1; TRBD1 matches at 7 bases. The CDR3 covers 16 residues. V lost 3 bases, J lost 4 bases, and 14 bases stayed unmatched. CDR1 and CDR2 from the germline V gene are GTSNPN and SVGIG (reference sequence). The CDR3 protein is CAWSFTVGQAGTEAFF. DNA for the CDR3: TGTGCCTGGAGCTTCACCGTAGGACAGGCGGGCACTGAAGCTTTCTTT.

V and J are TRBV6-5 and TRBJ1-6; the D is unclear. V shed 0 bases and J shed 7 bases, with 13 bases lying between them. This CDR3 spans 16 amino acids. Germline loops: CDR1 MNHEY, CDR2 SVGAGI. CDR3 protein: CASSYSPPKSNSPLHF. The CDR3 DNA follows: TGTGCCAGCAGTTACTCGCCCCCTAAATCGAATTCACCCCTCCACTTT.

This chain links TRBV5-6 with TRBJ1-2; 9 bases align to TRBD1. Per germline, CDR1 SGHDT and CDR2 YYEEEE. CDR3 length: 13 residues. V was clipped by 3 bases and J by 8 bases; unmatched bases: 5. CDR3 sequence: CASSSGQGFGYTF. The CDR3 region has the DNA TGTGCCAGCAGCTCAGGACAGGGGTTCGGCTACACCTTC.

This CDR3 reads CASQAGPQGSEQYF. The CDR3 DNA sequence: TGTGCCAGTCAAGCAGGACCTCAGGGATCCGAGCAGTACTTC. The rearrangement uses TRBV19 and TRBJ2-7; TRBD1 might be the D (5 bases). The ends were cut back, 8 bases at V and 6 bases at J, with 20 bases in the middle. Germline V CDR1 and CDR2: LNHDA, SQIVND (reference sequence). The CDR3 spans 14 residues.

The chain's CDR3 is CASSIRVGLNTEAFF. CDR3 in DNA: TGTGCCAGTAGTATACGGGTAGGCCTGAACACTGAAGCTTTCTTT. J is TRBJ1-1 and V is TRBV19, with unresolved D. In germline, CDR1 is LNHDA, CDR2 SQIVND (reference sequence). The CDR3 covers 15 residues. The V end was cut by 2 bases, the J end by 0 bases, with 10 bases between.

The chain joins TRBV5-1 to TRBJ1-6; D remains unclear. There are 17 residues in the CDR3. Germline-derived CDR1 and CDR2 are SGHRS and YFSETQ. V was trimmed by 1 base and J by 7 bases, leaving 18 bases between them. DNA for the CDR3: TGCGCCAGCAGCTTGAAGAGTGGTATGGCGGGGAATTCACCCCTCCACTTT. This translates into CASSLKSGMAGNSPLHF.

The CDR3 DNA reads as TGTGCCAGCAGGGCACAAATCAATCAGCCCCAGCATTTT. Protein sequence: CASRAQINQPQHF. The rearrangement joins TRBV28 to TRBJ1-5; D gene unclear. This CDR3 is 13 amino acids long. Germline V gives CDR1 MDHEN, CDR2 SYDVKM. The V gene lost 6 bases and the J gene lost 3 bases, with 9 bases spanning the gap.

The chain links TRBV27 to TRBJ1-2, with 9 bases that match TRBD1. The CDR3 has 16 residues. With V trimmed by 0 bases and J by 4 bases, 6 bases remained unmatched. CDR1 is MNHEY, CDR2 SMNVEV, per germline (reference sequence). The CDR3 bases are TGTGCCAGCAGTTTATCTCTGGACAGGGGATTCTATGGCTACACCTTC. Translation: CASSLSLDRGFYGYTF.

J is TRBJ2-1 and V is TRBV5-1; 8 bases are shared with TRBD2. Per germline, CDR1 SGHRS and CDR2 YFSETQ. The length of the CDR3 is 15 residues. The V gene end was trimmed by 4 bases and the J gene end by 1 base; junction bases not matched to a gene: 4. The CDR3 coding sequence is TGCGCCAGCAGCCCAGCGGGGGCGTCCTACAATGAGCAGTTCTTC. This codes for CASSPAGASYNEQFF.

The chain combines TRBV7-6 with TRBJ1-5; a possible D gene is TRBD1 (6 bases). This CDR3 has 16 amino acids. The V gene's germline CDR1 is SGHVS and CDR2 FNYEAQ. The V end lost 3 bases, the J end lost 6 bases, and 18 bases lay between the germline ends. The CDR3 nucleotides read TGTGCCAGCAGCTTCCACTGTTATGGGGGCGGTCAGCCCCAGCATTTT. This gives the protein CASSFHCYGGGQPQHF.